Reported below is one T cell receptor beta chain. The CDR3 consists of 13 residues. Per germline, CDR1 SGHAT and CDR2 FQDESV (reference sequence). V was trimmed by 6 bases and J by 5 bases, leaving 11 bases between them. Using immunoSEQ multiplex PCR, the repertoire was profiled, and TCRdb retains in-frame clones only, with some absent. This table holds some 240,000 clones, roughly 75% found once. This record comes from a study of blood T cell repertoires in COVID-19. The V call is TRBV11-1, the J call TRBJ1-5; the D is unclear. The sequencing sample was made of peripheral blood. This sequence was found in a woman aged 70 to 79 with acute or convalescent COVID-19. The CDR3 DNA follows: TGTGCCAGCAGTCCCGGTCCCGATCAGCCCCAGCATTTT. Its protein is CASSPGPDQPQHF.